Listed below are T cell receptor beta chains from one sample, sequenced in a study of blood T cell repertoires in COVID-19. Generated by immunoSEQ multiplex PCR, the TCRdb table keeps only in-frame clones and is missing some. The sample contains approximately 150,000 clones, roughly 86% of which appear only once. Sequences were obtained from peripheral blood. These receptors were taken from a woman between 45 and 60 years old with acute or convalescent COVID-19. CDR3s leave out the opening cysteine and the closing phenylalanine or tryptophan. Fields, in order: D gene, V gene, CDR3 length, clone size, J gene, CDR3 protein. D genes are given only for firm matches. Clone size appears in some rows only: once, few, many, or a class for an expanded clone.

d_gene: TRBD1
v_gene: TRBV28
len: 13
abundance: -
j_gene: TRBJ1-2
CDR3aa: ASRRTGTTVGGYT

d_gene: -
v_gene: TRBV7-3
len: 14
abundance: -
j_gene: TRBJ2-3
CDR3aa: ASSLASGTSTDTQY

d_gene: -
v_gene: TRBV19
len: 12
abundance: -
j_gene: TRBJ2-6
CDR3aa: ASRRGSGANVLT

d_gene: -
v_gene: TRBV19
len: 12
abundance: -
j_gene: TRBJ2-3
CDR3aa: ASSPRLGGDTQY

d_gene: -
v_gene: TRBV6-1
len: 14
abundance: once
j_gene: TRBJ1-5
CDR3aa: ASSVFKGQTNQPQH

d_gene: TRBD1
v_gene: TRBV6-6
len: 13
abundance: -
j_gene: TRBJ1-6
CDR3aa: ASSFRTGGDSPLH

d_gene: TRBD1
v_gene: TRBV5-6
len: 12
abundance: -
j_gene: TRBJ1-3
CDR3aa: ASSLDRGGNTIY

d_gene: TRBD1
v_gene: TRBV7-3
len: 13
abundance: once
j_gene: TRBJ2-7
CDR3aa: ASSFGTGVSYEQY

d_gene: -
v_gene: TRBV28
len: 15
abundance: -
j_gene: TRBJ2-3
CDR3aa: ASSLRGAPRVTDTQY

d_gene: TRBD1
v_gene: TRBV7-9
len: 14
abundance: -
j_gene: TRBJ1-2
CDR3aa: ASRERRGPLNYGYT

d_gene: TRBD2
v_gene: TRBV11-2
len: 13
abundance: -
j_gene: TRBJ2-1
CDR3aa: ASSLAAGTHNEQF

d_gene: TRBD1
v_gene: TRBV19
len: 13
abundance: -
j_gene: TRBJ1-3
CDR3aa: ASRPDRGLRNTIY

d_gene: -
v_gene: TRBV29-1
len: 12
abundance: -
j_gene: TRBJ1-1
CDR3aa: SGAWAADSAEAF

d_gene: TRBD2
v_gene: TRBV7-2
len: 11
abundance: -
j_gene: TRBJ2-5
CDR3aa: ASSLRLAETQY

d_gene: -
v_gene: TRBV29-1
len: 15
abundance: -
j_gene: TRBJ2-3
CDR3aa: SVEGKGGRKLTDTQY

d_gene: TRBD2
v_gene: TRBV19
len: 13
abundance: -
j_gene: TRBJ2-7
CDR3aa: ASSIGLAGPVKQY

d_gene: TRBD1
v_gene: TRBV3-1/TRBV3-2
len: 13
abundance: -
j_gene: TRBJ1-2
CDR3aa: ASSQEGQGIPGYT

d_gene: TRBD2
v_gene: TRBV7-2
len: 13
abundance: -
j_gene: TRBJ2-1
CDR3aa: ASDRRGGRANEQF

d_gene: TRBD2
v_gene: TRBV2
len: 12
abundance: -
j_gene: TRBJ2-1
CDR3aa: ASSLAGGRSEQF

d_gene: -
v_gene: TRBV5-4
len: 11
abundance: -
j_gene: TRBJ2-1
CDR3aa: ASSDREANEQF

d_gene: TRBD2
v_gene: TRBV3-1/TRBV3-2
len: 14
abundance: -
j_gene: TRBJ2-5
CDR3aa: ASSLGLAGAAETQY

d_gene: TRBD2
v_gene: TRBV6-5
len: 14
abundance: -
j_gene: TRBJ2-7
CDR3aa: ASSYYSTSGTYEQY

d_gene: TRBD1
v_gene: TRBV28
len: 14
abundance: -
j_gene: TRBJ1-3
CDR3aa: ASKSQTGSSGNTIY

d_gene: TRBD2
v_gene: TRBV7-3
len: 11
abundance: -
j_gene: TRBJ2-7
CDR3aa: ASSPGGSYEQY

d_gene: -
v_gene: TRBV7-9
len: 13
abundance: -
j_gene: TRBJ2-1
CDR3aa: ASSLTGPRGDEQF

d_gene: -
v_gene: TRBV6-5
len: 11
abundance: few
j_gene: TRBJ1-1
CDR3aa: ASSYTPTDEAF

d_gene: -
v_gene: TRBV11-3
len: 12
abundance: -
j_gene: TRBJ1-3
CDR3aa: ASSSGDSGNTIY

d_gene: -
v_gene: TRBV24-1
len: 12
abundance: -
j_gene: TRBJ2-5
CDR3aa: ATSGASNQETQY